Sequencing of this T cell receptor (beta chain) was carried out in a study of T-cell reconstitution after alpha-beta-depleted transplantation in children (dated by TCRdb to about 2016). About the full investigation: Using TCR repertoire profiling, the study followed T-cell immune reconstitution in a quantitative way in children after TCRalphabeta/CD19-depleted allogeneic hematopoietic cell transplantation.

This clonotype was observed a few times. Its antigen remains unidentified. No clone much larger than this one lies a single base away; base qualities are absent. The CDR3 contains 13 residues, cysteine and phenylalanine counted. The kept DNA is CDR3 alone, 39 bases in frame from the first base. According to the germline V gene, CDR1 reads SQVTM and CDR2 reads ANQGSEA. V loses 6 bases, J loses 0 bases, and the germline ends lie 8 bases apart. Libraries were prepared through PCR. Reads for this sample came from an Illumina HiSeq 2500. TCR library preparation used molecular barcoding, with unique molecular identifiers applied to normalize quantification of the TCRbeta repertoire. TCRdb's own reprocessing of the public reads used fastp at Q25 and MiXCR and kept productive beta chains. Every entry covers one CDR3 protein and lists the most common genes and DNA from its rows. Across this sample there are fewer than 400,000 distinct CDR3 sequences, with over 20% seen only once. The ten largest make up 3% to 4.5% of the sample.

The TCR sequence derives from a human donor who donated a stem cell graft to a child with acute myeloid leukemia. The V gene is TRBV29-1 and the J gene is TRBJ2-2, with the D gene too uncertain to name. The sample here was PBMCs from the stem cell graft donor, taken from the stem cell graft. The CDR3 region has the sequence CSVKKANTGELFF. The nucleotide sequence is TGCAGCGTCAAGAAGGCGAACACCGGGGAGCTGTTTTTT.